The 10 T cell receptor beta chains in this list originate from one sample, sequenced in a study of shared clonotypes between healthy human individuals. The repertoire was sequenced with immunoSEQ multiplex PCR; TCRdb's copy has only in-frame clones and lacks some. This sample yields nearly 2 million clones, of which about 95% are seen a single time; roughly 1.2% belongs to the top ten. Only CD45RO-negative cells positively selected for CCR7 counted as naive CD8 cells, so terminally differentiated effector memory CD45RA+ cells were excluded. The sequencing input was naive CD8+ T cells sorted from blood. The source of these receptors is a man aged 18 to 35 in good health.

The rearrangement joins TRBV30 to TRBJ2-7, with a tentative D call TRBD1 (6 bases). Trimming pared 5 bases from V and 3 bases from J, leaving 14 bases between. The CDR3 loop spans 13 amino acids. Germline assignment: CDR1 GTSNPN and CDR2 SVGIG (reference sequence). The CDR3 nucleotides read TGTGCCTGGGACCGGGACACAGACTACGAGCAGTACTTC. Translation gives CAWDRDTDYEQYF.

CDR3 region: CASSDSHEQFF. CDR3 DNA sequence: TGTGCCAGCAGTGACTCCCATGAGCAGTTCTTC. The chain combines TRBV6-4 with TRBJ2-1; D unclear. The CDR3 totals 11 residues. V was pared by 0 bases and J by 8 bases, with 2 bases between. Germline CDR1 and CDR2: MRHNA and SNTAGT.

This chain joins TRBV18 and TRBJ2-1; TRBD2 agrees at 12 bases. Germline-derived CDR1 and CDR2 are KGHSH and LQKENI. V shed 2 bases, J shed 7 bases, and the junction held 12 bases outside the gene matches. This CDR3 has 18 amino acids. The DNA of the CDR3 is TGTGCCAGCTCACCATCCCTAGCGGGGGGGTTTTTCACGAATGAGCAGTTCTTC. It codes for CASSPSLAGGFFTNEQFF.

The CDR3 loop is CASSSVVEGNTEAFF. Written as DNA, the CDR3 is TGTGCCAGCAGTTCGGTGGTTGAGGGGAACACTGAAGCTTTCTTT. The chain has TRBV28 and TRBJ1-1; D is uncertain. CDR1 is MDHEN and CDR2 is SYDVKM in the germline V gene. V was clipped by 4 bases and J by 1 base, with 13 bases between them. The CDR3 consists of 15 residues.

This chain uses TRBV30 with TRBJ1-2; no clear D gene. This CDR3 comprises 13 residues. The V end lost 1 base, the J end lost 4 bases, and 10 bases lay between the germline ends. Per germline, CDR1 GTSNPN and CDR2 SVGIG (reference sequence). CDR3 protein: CAWSASGLYGYTF. The CDR3 nucleotides are TGTGCCTGGAGTGCGAGCGGCCTCTATGGCTACACCTTC.

The chain joins TRBV4-2 to TRBJ1-4; D call uncertain. The length of the CDR3 is 13 residues. From germline, CDR1 is LGHNA and CDR2 YNFKEQ. V lost 0 bases, J lost 10 bases, and 9 bases lay in between. CDR3 DNA sequence: TGTGCCAGCAGCCAAGAGCGATGGGGAAAACTGTTTTTT. Translating gives CASSQERWGKLFF.

CDR3 in amino acids: CASSVGREGLNEQFF. As DNA, the CDR3 is TGTGCCAGCAGTGTCGGGCGGGAGGGCCTCAATGAGCAGTTCTTC. This chain joins TRBV7-8 and TRBJ2-1; 9 bases align to TRBD2. From germline, CDR1 is SGHVS and CDR2 FQNEAQ. This CDR3 is built from 15 residues. Trimming removed 6 bases from V and 6 bases from J; junction bases left unmatched: 9. The entire variable domain, with the rest obtained from reference TRBV7-8 and TRBJ2-1, is as follows: GAGVSQSPRYKVAKRGQDVALRCDPISGHVSLFWYQQALGQGPEFLTYFQNEAQLDKSGLPSDRFFAERPEGSVSTLKIQRTQQEDSAVYLCASSVGREGLNEQFFGPGTRLTVL.

Comments on this clone: The sample contains more than one DNA sequence encoding this CDR3. The V call is TRBV10-1, the J call TRBJ1-1; D is unresolved. CDR3 size: 13 residues. From germline, CDR1 is WNHNN and CDR2 SYGVQD (reference sequence). V lost 2 bases to trimming and J lost 1 base, with 5 bases between them. The CDR3 reads CASSEGGNTEAFF. The CDR3 DNA sequence: TGCGCCAGCAGTGAGGGAGGGAACACTGAAGCTTTCTTT.

A remark on this clone: The same CDR3 is also encoded by other DNA sequences in this sample. The rearrangement links TRBV11-1 to TRBJ2-7, with no clear D. CDR3 length: 13 amino acids. Trimming cost V 5 bases and J 3 bases, with 11 bases left between them. Per the germline V gene, CDR1 is SGHAT and CDR2 is FQDESV (reference sequence). The CDR3 nucleotides read TGTGCCAGCAGCCTAACTGGTGACTACGAGCAGTACTTC. As protein: CASSLTGDYEQYF.

This clone was observed a single time. This rearrangement joins TRBV9 to TRBJ2-5, with 10 bases aligning to TRBD1. The CDR3 is 15 amino acids. CDR1 is SGDLS and CDR2 is YYNGEE in the germline V gene. With V trimmed by 3 bases and J by 2 bases, 4 bases remained unmatched. In nucleotides, the CDR3 is TGTGCCAGCAGCGGGACAGGGGGAGGGCAAGAGACCCAGTACTTC. Protein: CASSGTGGGQETQYF. Full variable domain (rest looked up from reference TRBV9 and TRBJ2-5): DSGVTQTPKHLITATGQRVTLRCSPRSGDLSVYWYQQSLDQGLQFLIQYYNGEERAKGNILERFSAQQFPDLHSELNLSSLELGDSALYFCASSGTGGGQETQYFGPGTRLLVL.